This T cell receptor (beta chain) came from a study of blood T cell repertoires in COVID-19. Sequenced by immunoSEQ multiplex PCR; TCRdb stores in-frame clones only, minus some. The profile shows approximately 320,000 clones, around 85% of them singletons. Sequenced: peripheral blood. The source of this sequence is a human donor in a cohort sampled during active COVID-19.

The CDR3 reads CASSLGQVYNEQFF. DNA of the CDR3: TGCGCCAGCAGCTTGGGACAGGTATACAATGAGCAGTTCTTC. The J gene is TRBJ2-1, the V gene TRBV5-1; TRBD1 might be the D (6 bases). The V end was cut by 0 bases, the J end by 4 bases, with 8 bases between. CDR3 length: 14 amino acids. In germline, CDR1 is SGHRS, CDR2 YFSETQ.